What follows is one TCR beta chain and its context. Sorted-subset replicate PCR reactions contained approximately 190 ng DNA, corresponding to some 30,000 T cell genomes. Assay used: immunoSEQ multiplex PCR; TCRdb lists only in-frame clones, some missing. The sample has over 300,000 clones, around 87% seen once. This record belongs to a study of shared clonotypes between healthy human individuals. The CDR3 is made up of 11 amino acids. The V end was cut by 3 bases, the J end by 2 bases, with 4 bases between. CDR1 and CDR2 (germline): DFQATT, SNEGSKA (reference sequence). CD8 memory fractions consisted of CD45RO+ and CCR7-negative CD45RA+ TemRA cells together.

The sequenced sample was memory CD8+ T cells sorted from blood. Subset of the sample: CD45RO+ cells pooled with CCR7-negative TemRA cells. The receptor comes from a man between 18 and 29 years old in good health. The chain recombines TRBV20-1 with TRBJ1-1; D remains ambiguous. The CDR3 here is CSASLNTEAFF. The CDR3 DNA sequence: TGCAGTGCTAGTTTAAACACTGAAGCTTTCTTT.